The TCR beta chain under discussion was sequenced for a study of CD8+CD57+ T cells in acquired aplastic anemia. Study results and caveats: Sharing between patients and controls was observed for twenty-nine CD8+ CDR3 sequences.

Using genomic DNA as the template, TCR beta VDJ and CDR3 profiling was carried out. TCRdb re-derived calls from the reads in MiXCR, one entry per CDR3 protein. The sample consists of just over 400,000 distinct CDR3 sequences, about two thirds of them appearing once. This clonotype was counted between two and nine times. The target antigen is unknown. The CDR3 length is 15 residues. Unmatched junction bases numbered 4, after V lost 3 bases and J lost 0 bases. Germline V gene sequence: CDR1 SQVTM, CDR2 ANQGSEA. Sequencing was done on a sample of sorted CD4+, CD8+, or CD8+CD57+ T cells (not recorded which) from PBMCs. The TCR sequence derives from a human donor in good health, serving as a control. The V call is TRBV29-1, the J call TRBJ2-3, with 9 bases aligning to TRBD2. CDR3 amino acids: CSVDASGDSTDTQYF. The CDR3 nucleotides are TGCAGCGTTGACGCTAGCGGGGACAGCACAGATACGCAGTATTTT.